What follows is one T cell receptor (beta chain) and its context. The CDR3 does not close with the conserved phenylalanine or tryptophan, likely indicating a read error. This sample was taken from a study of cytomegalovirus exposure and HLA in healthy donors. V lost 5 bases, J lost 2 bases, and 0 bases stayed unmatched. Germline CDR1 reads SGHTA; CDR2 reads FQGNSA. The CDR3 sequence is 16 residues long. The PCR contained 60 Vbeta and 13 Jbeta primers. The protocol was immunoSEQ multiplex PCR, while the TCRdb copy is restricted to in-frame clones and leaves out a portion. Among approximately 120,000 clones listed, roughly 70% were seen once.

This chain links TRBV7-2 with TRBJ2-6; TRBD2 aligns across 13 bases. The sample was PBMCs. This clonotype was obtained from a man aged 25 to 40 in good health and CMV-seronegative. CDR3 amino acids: CASSTSGGAGANVLTV. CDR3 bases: TGTGCCAGCAGCACTAGCGGGGGGGCTGGGGCCAACGTCCTGACTGTC.